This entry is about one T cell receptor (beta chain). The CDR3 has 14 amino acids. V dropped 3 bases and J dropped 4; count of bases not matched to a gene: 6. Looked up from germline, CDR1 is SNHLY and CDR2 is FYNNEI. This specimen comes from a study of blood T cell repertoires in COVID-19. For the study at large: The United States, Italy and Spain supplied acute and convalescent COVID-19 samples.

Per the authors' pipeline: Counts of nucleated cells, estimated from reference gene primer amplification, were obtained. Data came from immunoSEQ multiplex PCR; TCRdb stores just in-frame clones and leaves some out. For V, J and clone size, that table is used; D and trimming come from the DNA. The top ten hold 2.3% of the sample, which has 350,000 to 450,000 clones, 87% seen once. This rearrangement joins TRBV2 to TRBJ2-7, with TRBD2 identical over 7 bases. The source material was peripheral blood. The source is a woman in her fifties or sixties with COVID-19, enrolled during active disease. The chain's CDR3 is CASSDGTIYYEQYF. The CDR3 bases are TGTGCCAGCAGTGACGGGACTATTTATTACGAGCAGTACTTC.